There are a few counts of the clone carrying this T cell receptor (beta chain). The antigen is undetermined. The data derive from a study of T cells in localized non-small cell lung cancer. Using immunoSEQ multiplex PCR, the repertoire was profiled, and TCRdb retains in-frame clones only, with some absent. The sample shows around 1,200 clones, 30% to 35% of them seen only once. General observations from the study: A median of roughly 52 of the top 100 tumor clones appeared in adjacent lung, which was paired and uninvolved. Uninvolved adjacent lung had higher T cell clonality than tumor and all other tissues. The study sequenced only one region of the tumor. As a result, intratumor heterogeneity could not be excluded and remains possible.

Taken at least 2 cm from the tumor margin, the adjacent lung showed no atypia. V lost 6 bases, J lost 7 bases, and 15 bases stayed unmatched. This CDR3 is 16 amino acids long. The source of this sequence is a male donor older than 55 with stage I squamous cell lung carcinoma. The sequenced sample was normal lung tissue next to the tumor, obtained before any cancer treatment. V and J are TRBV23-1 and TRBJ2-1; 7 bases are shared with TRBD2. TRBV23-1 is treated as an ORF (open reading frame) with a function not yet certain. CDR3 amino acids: CASSQDRPSGQNEQFF. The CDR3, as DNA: TGCGCCAGCAGCCAAGATAGGCCTAGCGGCCAAAATGAGCAGTTCTTC.